The rows below give T cell receptor beta chains drawn from one sample of a study of blood T cell repertoires in COVID-19. Profiling relied on immunoSEQ multiplex PCR, and the TCRdb table lists in-frame clones only, not all of them. The sample records over 200,000 clones, under 90% being singletons. The material sequenced was peripheral blood. Receptors originate from an elderly man with acute or convalescent COVID-19. CDR3s include the opening cysteine and the closing phenylalanine or tryptophan. D genes are given only for firm matches. Clone size, where shown, is once, few, many, or a class for clones that have expanded.

TRBJ2-1	-	TRBV19	-	CASSALPREAGEQFF	TGTGCCAGTAGTGCCCTCCCGAGGGAGGCAGGTGAGCAGTTCTTC
TRBJ2-5	TRBD2	TRBV25-1	once	CASSEFPSGRPDQETQYF	TGTGCCAGCAGTGAATTCCCTAGCGGGCGACCCGATCAAGAGACCCAGTACTTC
TRBJ2-5	-	TRBV7-3	-	CARHRALQTQYF	TGTGCCAGGCACAGGGCGCTGCAGACCCAGTACTTC
TRBJ2-3	-	TRBV9	-	CASSVQGDTQYF	TGTGCCAGCAGCGTACAGGGAGATACGCAGTATTTT
TRBJ1-5	-	TRBV24-1	-	CATSDFASQPQHF	TGTGCCACCAGTGATTTTGCCAGTCAGCCCCAGCATTTT
TRBJ2-1	-	TRBV11-3	-	CASSWGGSSYNEQFF	TGTGCCAGCAGCTGGGGGGGCAGCTCCTACAATGAGCAGTTCTTC
TRBJ2-1	-	TRBV10-1	-	CASSESAGQIYNEQFF	TGCGCCAGCAGTGAGAGCGCGGGACAGATCTACAATGAGCAGTTCTTC
TRBJ1-6	TRBD1	TRBV24-1	-	CATRDRGMNSPLHF	TGTGCCACCAGGGACAGGGGGATGAACTCACCCCTCCACTTT
TRBJ2-1	TRBD1	TRBV27	-	CASSRATGNGEQFF	TGTGCCAGCAGTCGGGCGACAGGGAATGGTGAGCAGTTCTTC
TRBJ2-2	TRBD1	TRBV28	-	CASRPTGVTGELFF	TGTGCCAGCAGGCCCACAGGGGTCACCGGGGAGCTGTTTTTT
TRBJ2-3	TRBD2	TRBV24-1	few	CATSDHRLAGVTDTQYF	TGTGCCACCAGTGATCACAGACTAGCGGGAGTAACAGATACGCAGTATTTT
TRBJ2-1	TRBD2	TRBV6-6	-	CASSPLGAGGSNEQFF	TGTGCCAGCAGTCCCCTGGGTGCGGGAGGGTCCAATGAGCAGTTCTTC
TRBJ2-1	TRBD2	TRBV4-2	-	CASSQNSGRYNEQFF	TGTGCCAGCAGCCAAAACAGCGGGAGGTACAATGAGCAGTTCTTC
TRBJ2-3	-	TRBV5-4	-	CASNWYGGTDTQYF	TGTGCCAGCAATTGGTATGGGGGGACAGATACGCAGTATTTT
TRBJ2-1	-	TRBV10-1	many	CASSDTGSFLEQFF	TGCGCCAGCAGTGATACCGGGAGTTTTTTAGAGCAGTTCTTC
TRBJ2-5	-	TRBV5-1	-	CASSPSGAIEETQYF	TGCGCCAGCAGCCCATCGGGAGCAATCGAAGAGACCCAGTACTTC
TRBJ1-6	-	TRBV19	-	CASSIQQGLGSPLHF	TGTGCCAGTAGTATTCAACAGGGCTTGGGTTCACCCCTCCACTTT
TRBJ2-2	-	TRBV28	-	CASRETGNTGELFF	TGTGCCAGCAGAGAAACAGGGAACACCGGGGAGCTGTTTTTT
TRBJ2-3	-	TRBV3-1/TRBV3-2	-	CASSQVAGPNTDTQYF	TGTGCCAGCAGCCAAGTCGCAGGCCCCAACACAGATACGCAGTATTTT
TRBJ1-5	-	TRBV19	few	CASRDSGGANQPQHF	TGTGCCAGTAGAGATAGTGGAGGGGCTAATCAGCCCCAGCATTTT
TRBJ2-3	TRBD1	TRBV7-7	-	CASSLGTGVPDTQYF	TGTGCCAGCAGCTTAGGGACAGGGGTCCCAGATACGCAGTATTTT
TRBJ1-2	TRBD1	TRBV28	-	CASVPGQGFYGYTF	TGTGCCAGCGTACCGGGACAGGGCTTCTATGGCTACACCTTC
TRBJ2-3	TRBD2	TRBV7-9	-	CASSSLAGGSDTQYF	TGTGCCAGCAGCTCTTTAGCGGGAGGGTCTGATACGCAGTATTTT